Following are 16 T cell receptor beta chains from one sample sequenced in a study of PD-L1 blockade in urothelial cancer. Indicated time point: peripheral blood 6 weeks after treatment start. The repertoire was sequenced with immunoSEQ multiplex PCR; TCRdb's copy has only in-frame clones and lacks some. Of some 39,000 clones listed, roughly 81% are singletons. The source was PBMCs, collected around atezolizumab (anti-PD-L1) treatment. The source of these receptors is a man aged 70-80 years with urothelial cancer.

This clone came up once. The V and J genes are TRBV30 and TRBJ2-2, with TRBD1 as a possible D gene (5 bases). This CDR3 comprises 15 residues. CDR1 is GTSNPN, CDR2 SVGIG, per germline (reference sequence). Trimming took off 2 bases at V and 0 bases at J, with 10 bases between the two ends. The CDR3 region is CAWSKGVPNTGELFF. The CDR3 DNA follows: TGTGCCTGGAGTAAAGGGGTCCCGAACACCGGGGAGCTGTTTTTT.

V gene TRBV30 combines with J gene TRBJ1-5; TRBD1 aligns across 9 bases. After removal of 3 bases from V and 7 bases from J, the junction contained 7 bases not matched to a gene. Germline CDR1 GTSNPN, CDR2 SVGIG (reference sequence). The CDR3 totals 14 residues. As DNA, the CDR3 is TGTGCCTGGAGAGCGACAGGGGGAGGCCAGCCCCAGCATTTT. Protein sequence: CAWRATGGGQPQHF.

This clone was counted between two and nine times. V is TRBV6-1 and J is TRBJ1-3; 8 positions match TRBD1. Looked up from germline, CDR1 is MNHNS and CDR2 is SASEGT. The CDR3 covers 14 residues. Trimming took 7 bases from V and 2 from J; bases not matched to a gene: 4. The CDR3 coding sequence is TGTGCCAGCAACACAGGGGGAACTGGAAACACCATATATTTT. It encodes CASNTGGTGNTIYF.

This clone is medium-sized by share. CDR3 nucleotide sequence: TGTGCCAGCAGTGACAAGGACACCTCTGGAAACACCATATATTTT. It specifies CASSDKDTSGNTIYF. This chain joins TRBV6-1 and TRBJ1-3; D perhaps matches TRBD1 (5 bases). V lost 3 bases, J lost 0 bases, and 9 bases lay in between. The CDR3 is 15 amino acids. Germline CDR1 is MNHNS and CDR2 is SASEGT.

The chain is built from TRBV13 and TRBJ2-1; perhaps TRBD2 as D (6 bases). CDR3 size: 11 residues. V lost 3 bases and J 13 bases, leaving 10 bases between the germline ends. CDR1 and CDR2 (germline): PRHDT, FYEKMQ (reference sequence). CDR3 in amino acids: CASSLAGPQFF. CDR3 DNA: TGTGCCAGCAGCTTGGCGGGACCTCAGTTCTTC. The full variable domain, completed using reference TRBV13 and TRBJ2-1, is AAGVIQSPRHLIKEKRETATLKCYPIPRHDTVYWYQQGPGQDPQFLISFYEKMQSDKGSIPDRFSAQQFSDYHSELNMSSLELGDSALYFCASSLAGPQFFGPGTRLTVL.

Only a few counts were recorded for this clone. The V gene is TRBV4-2, the J gene TRBJ2-3; 12 bases agree with TRBD2. V trimming: 2 bases; J trimming: 5 bases; junction bases outside the gene matches: 5. Germline loops: CDR1 LGHNA, CDR2 YNFKEQ. The length of the CDR3 is 16 residues. This chain's CDR3 is CASSQRLAGEVDTQYF. CDR3 nucleotides: TGTGCCAGCAGCCAAAGACTAGCGGGAGAGGTAGATACGCAGTATTTT.

J is TRBJ2-5 and V is TRBV11-2; 8 bases match TRBD2. There are 14 residues in the CDR3. CDR1 SGHAT and CDR2 FQNNGV come from the germline V gene. Unmatched junction bases numbered 4, after V lost 5 bases and J lost 2 bases. CDR3 DNA sequence: TGTGCCAGCAGCGCTGGACTAGCTCAAGAGACCCAGTACTTC. Amino acids: CASSAGLAQETQYF.

The genes are TRBV5-1 and TRBJ1-2; D is undetermined. The CDR3 runs to 14 residues. Between the trimmed V and J ends, which lost 0 bases and 6 bases, there was a span of 12 bases. Germline V lookup: CDR1 SGHRS, CDR2 YFSETQ. The DNA of the CDR3 is TGCGCCAGCAGCTTGGTCGGAGGGTCGGATGGCTACACCTTC. It encodes CASSLVGGSDGYTF.

The rearrangement joins TRBV28 to TRBJ2-5, with a possible D match to TRBD2 (6 bases). The J call may be in error: the DNA end matches TRBJ2-7 better. The CDR3 is 18 residues long. Germline V gives CDR1 MDHEN, CDR2 SYDVKM. DNA for the CDR3: TGTGCCAGCAGTTCTGGCGGGGACCCCATCGGGCATCCCTACGAGCAGTACTTC. This sequence encodes CASSSGGDPIGHPYEQYF.

This chain joins TRBV7-9 and TRBJ2-6; possible D gene TRBD1, 6 bases. The CDR3 totals 16 residues. Germline V CDR1 and CDR2: SEHNR, FQNEAQ (reference sequence). V shed 5 bases and J shed 3 bases, with 14 bases lying between them. DNA for the CDR3: TGTGCCAGCAGCATAGGGCAGGGGATTGGGGCCAACGTCCTGACTTTC. Residues: CASSIGQGIGANVLTF.

The rearrangement links TRBV5-4 to TRBJ1-3, with unresolved D. With 1 base removed from V and 0 bases from J, the gap between germline ends came to 8 bases. Looked up from germline, CDR1 is SGHNT and CDR2 is YYREEE (reference sequence). CDR3 length: 15 amino acids. CDR3 nucleotide sequence: TGTGCCAGCAGCTTGATCTCGGGCTCTGGAAACACCATATATTTT. It yields the protein CASSLISGSGNTIYF.

V and J are TRBV7-6 and TRBJ2-1; 8 bases agree with TRBD1. Germline CDR1 reads SGHVS; CDR2 reads FNYEAQ. The CDR3 runs 15 residues. The V and J ends lost 4 bases and 4 bases, in that order; junction bases with no gene match: 6. The CDR3 loop reads CASSSGQAEYNEQFF. CDR3 nucleotides: TGTGCCAGCAGCTCGGGACAGGCGGAATACAATGAGCAGTTCTTC.

V usage is TRBV10-3 and J usage is TRBJ1-1, with D unresolved. The CDR3 covers 13 residues. Trimming stripped 10 bases from V and 0 bases from J, with 12 bases between. CDR1 and CDR2 from the germline V gene are ENHRY and SYGVKD. The DNA for the CDR3 is TGTGCCACCCGGGAGGGAATGAACACTGAAGCTTTCTTT. Its translation is CATREGMNTEAFF.

V usage is TRBV5-8 and J usage is TRBJ2-7, with 12 nucleotides matching TRBD2. V shed 5 bases and J 3 bases; nucleotides not matched to a gene: 3. Germline V gives CDR1 SGHTS, CDR2 YDEGEE. This CDR3 comprises 14 residues. Here the CDR3 reads CASRPGLAGYEQYF. Here the CDR3 DNA reads TGTGCCAGCAGACCGGGACTAGCGGGCTACGAGCAGTACTTC.

The V call is TRBV7-9, the J call TRBJ1-4; TRBD1 matches at 7 bases. Trimming at V came to 5 bases and at J to 4 bases, leaving 4 bases not matched to a gene. The CDR3 has 14 residues. From germline, CDR1 is SEHNR and CDR2 FQNEAQ (reference sequence). The CDR3 DNA is TGTGCCAGCAGCCCGACAGGGTTTAATGAAAAACTGTTTTTT. Residues: CASSPTGFNEKLFF.

The chain joins TRBV11-1 to TRBJ2-7; D is unclear. V was trimmed by 5 bases and J by 2 bases, leaving 13 bases between them. The CDR3 runs 14 residues. Germline V gene data show CDR1 as SGHAT and CDR2 as FQDESV (reference sequence). The CDR3 sequence is CASSPHRGPYEQYF. The CDR3 bases are TGTGCCAGCAGCCCCCACCGTGGGCCCTACGAGCAGTACTTC.